What follows are 32 T cell receptor beta chains derived from one specimen sequenced in a study of T-cell reconstitution after alpha-beta-depleted transplantation in children. The TCRbeta library incorporated unique molecular identifiers. TCRdb reprocessed the PCR reads with MiXCR, giving one entry per CDR3 protein. This table holds about 250,000 distinct CDR3 sequences, about 24% found once. The specimen was PBMCs, mostly from graft donor cells, collected 360 days after TCRalphabeta/CD19-depleted stem cell transplant. These receptor sequences come from a female patient between 2 and 15 years old who had a stem cell transplant for congenital amegakaryocytic thrombocytopenia, so the T cells may come from the graft donor.

The chain carries TRBV6-2 or TRBV6-3 and TRBJ1-5; D not resolved. The V and J ends lost 0 bases and 1 base respectively, with 4 bases between them. The CDR3 spans 14 residues. Germline V gene sequence: CDR1 MNHEY, CDR2 SVGEGT. CDR3 sequence (DNA): TGTGCCAGCAGTTACTCGGGCAGCAATCAGCCCCAGCATTTT. Translation: CASSYSGSNQPQHF.

This clonotype was found a few times. CDR3 region: CASTYGQEQYF. CDR3 sequence (DNA): TGTGCCAGCACCTATGGACAGGAACAGTACTTC. V gene TRBV12-3 or TRBV12-4 combines with J gene TRBJ2-7; 7 bases match TRBD1. Germline trimming cut 7 bases from V and 10 bases from J; bases unmatched to any gene: 7. The CDR3 is made up of 11 amino acids.

This clonotype was counted between two and nine times. The chain is built from TRBV18 and TRBJ2-3, with 7 bases lining up with TRBD2. Germline CDR1 is KGHSH and CDR2 is LQKENI. V shed 4 bases and J 2 bases; nucleotides not matched to a gene: 6. The CDR3 loop spans 15 amino acids. CDR3 in DNA: TGTGCCAGCTCACTGGAGCGGGAATTCACAGATACGCAGTATTTT. Its translation is CASSLEREFTDTQYF.

The CDR3 is CASSEPGQSYGYTF. The CDR3 coding sequence is TGTGCCAGCAGTGAACCGGGACAAAGCTATGGCTACACCTTC. This rearrangement joins TRBV6-1 to TRBJ1-2; D possibly corresponds to TRBD1 (6 bases). V gave up 2 bases and J gave up 4 bases, with 11 bases separating them. The CDR3 extends over 14 amino acids. Germline CDR1 reads MNHNS; CDR2 reads SASEGT.

The CDR3 sequence is CSARDSGQTWREQYF. Written as DNA, the CDR3 is TGCAGTGCTAGAGATTCGGGACAGACCTGGCGCGAGCAGTACTTC. The rearrangement links TRBV20-1 to TRBJ2-7; TRBD1 agrees at 7 bases. This CDR3 is built from 15 residues. V was clipped by 0 bases and J by 6 bases; unmatched bases: 11. CDR1 DFQATT and CDR2 SNEGSKA come from the germline V gene (reference sequence).

This clonotype was picked up a small number of times. The chain uses TRBV20-1 and TRBJ2-6; the D gene is possibly TRBD1 (6 bases). Trimming shortened V by 0 bases and J by 4 bases, and 16 bases separated the two germline ends. In germline, CDR1 is DFQATT, CDR2 SNEGSKA (reference sequence). The CDR3 covers 17 residues. The CDR3 nucleotides read TGCAGTGCTAGAGATCTGACAGGCTCATCGGGGGCCAACGTCCTGACTTTC. Residues: CSARDLTGSSGANVLTF.

This clonotype was picked up many times. The chain combines TRBV29-1 with TRBJ2-7; TRBD1 or TRBD2 may be the D gene (5 bases each). This CDR3 is 14 amino acids long. V was trimmed by 1 base and J by 2 bases, leaving 12 bases between them. Germline V CDR1 and CDR2: SQVTM, ANQGSEA. The DNA of the CDR3 is TGCAGCGTTGAAGGCCGGGACGGCACCTACGAGCAGTACTTC. It specifies CSVEGRDGTYEQYF.

The chain combines TRBV12-3 or TRBV12-4 with TRBJ1-1; D is uncertain. The V end lost 3 bases, the J end lost 1 base, and 9 bases lay between the germline ends. The CDR3 runs to 14 residues. CDR3 nucleotide sequence: TGTGCCAGCAGTTTCGAACGGGCGAACACTGAAGCTTTCTTT. Residues: CASSFERANTEAFF.

This clonotype was seen only a few times. The rearrangement uses TRBV5-1 and TRBJ1-4; 7 positions agree with TRBD1. Germline V gives CDR1 SGHRS, CDR2 YFSETQ. This CDR3 has 16 amino acids. V dropped 2 bases and J dropped 5; count of bases not matched to a gene: 9. The CDR3: CASSLGSGTENEKLFF. The CDR3 coding sequence is TGCGCCAGCAGCTTAGGGTCTGGGACAGAGAATGAAAAACTGTTTTTT.

V usage is TRBV14 and J usage is TRBJ2-3; D call uncertain. This CDR3 contains 17 residues. Per the germline V gene, CDR1 is SGHDN and CDR2 is FVKESK. Trimming removed 0 bases from V and 3 bases from J, with 16 bases in between. In nucleotides, the CDR3 is TGTGCCAGCAGCCAAGATCAAGACGGACGGTGGACAGATACGCAGTATTTT. It yields the protein CASSQDQDGRWTDTQYF.

This clonotype was seen a handful of times. No conserved phenylalanine or tryptophan is present at the end of the CDR3, so a read error is the likely explanation. The chain couples TRBV12-3 or TRBV12-4 to TRBJ1-2; TRBD1 matches at 7 bases. This CDR3 is 12 amino acids long. The V and J ends lost 2 bases and 8 bases, in that order; junction bases with no gene match: 2. In DNA form, the CDR3 reads TGTGCCAGCAGTTTAAGGGGGCTGGGCTACACCTCC. Amino acid sequence: CASSLRGLGYTS.

This clonotype was detected a few times. This rearrangement joins TRBV6-2 or TRBV6-3 to TRBJ1-5; D not resolved. Germline V CDR1 and CDR2: MNHEY, SVGEGT. Trimming shortened V by 2 bases and J by 5 bases, and 10 bases separated the two germline ends. This CDR3 is 14 amino acids long. The CDR3 protein is CASSYGSVYQPQHF. CDR3 DNA sequence: TGTGCCAGCAGTTACGGGTCGGTGTATCAGCCCCAGCATTTT.

This clonotype was observed a few times. The chain carries TRBV10-3 and TRBJ2-7; 7 bases align to TRBD1. The CDR3 runs to 14 residues. The germline V gene has CDR1 ENHRY and CDR2 SYGVKD. Trimming cost V 4 bases and J 1 base; bases outside gene matches: 4. The CDR3 sequence: CAISVSGGSYEQYF. DNA of the CDR3: TGTGCCATCAGTGTGTCAGGGGGATCCTACGAGCAGTACTTC.

The V and J genes are TRBV7-9 and TRBJ2-7; 8 bases agree with TRBD1. Germline CDR1 SEHNR, CDR2 FQNEAQ (reference sequence). The CDR3 runs 15 residues. After removal of 4 bases from V and 0 bases from J, the junction contained 5 bases not matched to a gene. CDR3 nucleotide sequence: TGTGCCAGCAGCTATATTGGACAGGGCTCCTACGAGCAGTACTTC. Residues: CASSYIGQGSYEQYF.

In this sample, this clonotype turned up a few times. This chain connects TRBV7-2 to TRBJ2-5, with D perhaps being TRBD1 or TRBD2 (7 bases each). The CDR3 runs to 15 residues. Trimming took off 1 base at V and 5 bases at J, with 14 bases between the two ends. Germline assignment: CDR1 SGHTA and CDR2 FQGNSA. The CDR3 bases are TGTGCCAGCAGCTTAGTTGGCAGGGGGGGTGAGACCCAGTACTTC. Its protein product is CASSLVGRGGETQYF.

This clonotype was counted a few times. The chain is built from TRBV29-1 and TRBJ2-5; D gene uncertain. The germline V gene has CDR1 SQVTM and CDR2 ANQGSEA. This CDR3 is 13 amino acids long. V was pared by 6 bases and J by 5 bases, with 16 bases between. This CDR3 is CSVGPVHGETQYF. The DNA for the CDR3 is TGCAGCGTCGGGCCGGTACACGGGGAGACCCAGTACTTC.

This chain links TRBV7-3 with TRBJ2-1; 9 nucleotides match TRBD2. CDR3 length: 16 amino acids. With 5 bases clipped from V and 8 bases from J, the junction kept 13 bases outside the gene matches. CDR1 and CDR2 from the germline V gene are SGHTA and FQGTGA. The CDR3 DNA is TGTGCCAGCAGCCCGGATGAGGCGGGAGGGGTGGATGAGCAGTTCTTC. Its translation is CASSPDEAGGVDEQFF.

The genes are TRBV2 and TRBJ1-5; no clear D gene. Germline loops: CDR1 SNHLY, CDR2 FYNNEI. Trimming left V 4 bases short and J 6 bases short, with 7 bases between. The CDR3 runs 12 residues. DNA for the CDR3: TGTGCCAGCAGTGCAGAAGCTCAGCCCCAGCATTTT. It codes for CASSAEAQPQHF.

This clonotype was recorded many times. This chain links TRBV29-1 with TRBJ2-2; no clear D. The germline V and J ends were trimmed by 5 bases and 5 bases, with 9 bases remaining between them. The CDR3 is made up of 12 amino acids. Germline V gene lookup returns CDR1 SQVTM and CDR2 ANQGSEA. In DNA, the CDR3 is TGCAGCGTTCGGACGGAAACCGGGGAGCTGTTTTTT. Translation gives CSVRTETGELFF.

This chain uses TRBV20-1 with TRBJ2-7, with TRBD2 matching 7 bases. After removal of 6 bases from V and 2 bases from J, the junction contained 13 bases not matched to a gene. CDR1 is DFQATT and CDR2 is SNEGSKA in the germline V gene (reference sequence). The CDR3 is made up of 15 amino acids. CDR3 nucleotides: TGCAGTGCCGAGGGGTCGCGGGAGCTTACCTACGAGCAGTACTTC. Its translation: CSAEGSRELTYEQYF.

This clonotype was recorded many times. The CDR3 DNA is TGTGCCAGCAGTCCTTGGGGGGGAGAGACCCAGTACTTC. Translated: CASSPWGGETQYF. The rearrangement joins TRBV12-3 or TRBV12-4 to TRBJ2-5, with 7 nucleotides matching TRBD2. The trim removed 5 bases at V and 4 bases at J, leaving 4 bases unmatched. The CDR3 consists of 13 residues.

In its sample, this clonotype was seen a few times. The chain is built from TRBV20-1 and TRBJ2-3, with TRBD1 matching 10 bases. Germline V gives CDR1 DFQATT, CDR2 SNEGSKA (reference sequence). The ends lost 3 bases at V and 4 bases at J; junction bases unmatched: 7. The CDR3 covers 15 residues. This CDR3 reads CSASRSGQGSDTQYF. DNA of the CDR3: TGCAGTGCTAGCAGATCGGGACAGGGGTCAGATACGCAGTATTTT.

The J gene is TRBJ2-2, the V gene TRBV9, with D tentatively TRBD1 or TRBD2 (5 bases each). The CDR3 runs to 16 residues. Germline V lookup: CDR1 SGDLS, CDR2 YYNGEE. Trimming left V 4 bases short and J 4 bases short, with 17 bases between. The CDR3 loop reads CASSISASGGTGELFF. CDR3 in DNA: TGTGCCAGCAGCATCAGCGCCAGTGGGGGCACCGGGGAGCTGTTTTTT. Complete variable domain (other parts from reference TRBV9 and TRBJ2-2): DSGVTQTPKHLITATGQRVTLRCSPRSGDLSVYWYQQSLDQGLQFLIQYYNGEERAKGNILERFSAQQFPDLHSELNLSSLELGDSALYFCASSISASGGTGELFFGEGSRLTVL.

V gene TRBV4-1 combines with J gene TRBJ2-7; D ambiguous. Trimming pared 0 bases from V and 2 bases from J, leaving 14 bases between. Germline V gene lookup returns CDR1 MGHRA and CDR2 YSYEKL. This CDR3 is built from 16 residues. CDR3 residues: CASSQDFTSSPYEQYF. In DNA, the CDR3 is TGCGCCAGCAGCCAAGACTTCACTTCCAGCCCCTACGAGCAGTACTTC.

This clonotype was seen many times. The chain links TRBV28 to TRBJ2-7, with 11 nucleotides matching TRBD2. The trim removed 3 bases at V and 2 bases at J, leaving 9 bases unmatched. The CDR3 sequence is 17 residues long. CDR1 and CDR2 (germline): MDHEN, SYDVKM. CDR3 sequence reads: CASSFPGTSGSAYEQYF. In nucleotides, the CDR3 is TGTGCCAGCAGTTTCCCCGGGACTAGCGGCTCAGCCTACGAGCAGTACTTC.

This clonotype occurred a few times. V and J are TRBV10-3 and TRBJ2-1; D might be TRBD1 (6 bases). The CDR3 consists of 15 residues. V gave up 4 bases and J gave up 5 bases, with 15 bases separating them. CDR1 is ENHRY and CDR2 is SYGVKD in the germline V gene. The CDR3 coding sequence is TGTGCCATCAGTGTTACCGGGACACCTAACAATGAGCAGTTCTTC. This translates into CAISVTGTPNNEQFF.

This clonotype was detected a few times. The chain is built from TRBV11-2 and TRBJ2-3; TRBD2 agrees at 11 bases. Trimming at V came to 4 bases and at J to 4 bases, leaving 7 bases not matched to a gene. The CDR3 runs 16 residues. Germline V gives CDR1 SGHAT, CDR2 FQNNGV. In DNA, the CDR3 is TGTGCCAGCAGCTCGAGGACTAGCGGGCTCTCAGATACGCAGTATTTT. Protein sequence: CASSSRTSGLSDTQYF.

This clonotype turned up a few times. The rearrangement links TRBV20-1 to TRBJ2-5, with D unclear. The CDR3 runs 13 residues. Deletions cut 6 bases from V and 2 bases from J, with 13 bases between. The V gene's germline CDR1 is DFQATT and CDR2 SNEGSKA (reference sequence). As DNA, the CDR3 is TGCAGTGCCACGGACCCCTCTCAAGAGACCCAGTACTTC. Its translation: CSATDPSQETQYF.

V usage is TRBV27 and J usage is TRBJ2-7; a weak D match, TRBD1 (6 bases). The germline CDR1 and CDR2 sequences are MNHEY and SMNVEV (reference sequence). Trimming stripped 2 bases from V and 4 bases from J, with 15 bases between. The CDR3 is 15 amino acids. CDR3 nucleotides: TGTGCCAGCAGTTTAAGTCGGGACACCAAATACGAGCAGTACTTC. Amino acid sequence: CASSLSRDTKYEQYF.

This clonotype has a count of ten or more. This chain connects TRBV4-3 to TRBJ2-5, with 7 bases identical to TRBD2. The V gene end was trimmed by 2 bases and the J gene end by 0 bases; junction bases not matched to a gene: 6. This CDR3 is 16 amino acids long. CDR1 and CDR2 (germline): LGHNA, YSLEER. Here the CDR3 reads CASSQLADTYQETQYF. CDR3 DNA sequence: TGCGCCAGCAGCCAACTAGCGGATACGTACCAAGAGACCCAGTACTTC.

This clonotype appeared a few times. The V call is TRBV5-1, the J call TRBJ2-1; TRBD1 or TRBD2 may be the D gene (5 bases each). Germline loops: CDR1 SGHRS, CDR2 YFSETQ. The CDR3 covers 14 residues. V was cut by 1 base and J by 6 bases, with 11 bases left in between. The chain's CDR3 is CASSLSSGLNEQFF. CDR3 coding DNA: TGCGCCAGCAGCTTGTCCTCGGGGCTCAATGAGCAGTTCTTC.

In the case of this clonotype: The junction shows a germline mismatch at one end, possibly a read error. This rearrangement joins TRBV20-1 to TRBJ2-2, with D unclear. The CDR3 length is 12 residues. Germline loops: CDR1 DFQATT, CDR2 SNEGSKA (reference sequence). The CDR3 spells CSALHFTAELFF. As DNA, the CDR3 is TGCAGTGCGCTTCACTTCACCGCGGAGCTGTTTTTT.